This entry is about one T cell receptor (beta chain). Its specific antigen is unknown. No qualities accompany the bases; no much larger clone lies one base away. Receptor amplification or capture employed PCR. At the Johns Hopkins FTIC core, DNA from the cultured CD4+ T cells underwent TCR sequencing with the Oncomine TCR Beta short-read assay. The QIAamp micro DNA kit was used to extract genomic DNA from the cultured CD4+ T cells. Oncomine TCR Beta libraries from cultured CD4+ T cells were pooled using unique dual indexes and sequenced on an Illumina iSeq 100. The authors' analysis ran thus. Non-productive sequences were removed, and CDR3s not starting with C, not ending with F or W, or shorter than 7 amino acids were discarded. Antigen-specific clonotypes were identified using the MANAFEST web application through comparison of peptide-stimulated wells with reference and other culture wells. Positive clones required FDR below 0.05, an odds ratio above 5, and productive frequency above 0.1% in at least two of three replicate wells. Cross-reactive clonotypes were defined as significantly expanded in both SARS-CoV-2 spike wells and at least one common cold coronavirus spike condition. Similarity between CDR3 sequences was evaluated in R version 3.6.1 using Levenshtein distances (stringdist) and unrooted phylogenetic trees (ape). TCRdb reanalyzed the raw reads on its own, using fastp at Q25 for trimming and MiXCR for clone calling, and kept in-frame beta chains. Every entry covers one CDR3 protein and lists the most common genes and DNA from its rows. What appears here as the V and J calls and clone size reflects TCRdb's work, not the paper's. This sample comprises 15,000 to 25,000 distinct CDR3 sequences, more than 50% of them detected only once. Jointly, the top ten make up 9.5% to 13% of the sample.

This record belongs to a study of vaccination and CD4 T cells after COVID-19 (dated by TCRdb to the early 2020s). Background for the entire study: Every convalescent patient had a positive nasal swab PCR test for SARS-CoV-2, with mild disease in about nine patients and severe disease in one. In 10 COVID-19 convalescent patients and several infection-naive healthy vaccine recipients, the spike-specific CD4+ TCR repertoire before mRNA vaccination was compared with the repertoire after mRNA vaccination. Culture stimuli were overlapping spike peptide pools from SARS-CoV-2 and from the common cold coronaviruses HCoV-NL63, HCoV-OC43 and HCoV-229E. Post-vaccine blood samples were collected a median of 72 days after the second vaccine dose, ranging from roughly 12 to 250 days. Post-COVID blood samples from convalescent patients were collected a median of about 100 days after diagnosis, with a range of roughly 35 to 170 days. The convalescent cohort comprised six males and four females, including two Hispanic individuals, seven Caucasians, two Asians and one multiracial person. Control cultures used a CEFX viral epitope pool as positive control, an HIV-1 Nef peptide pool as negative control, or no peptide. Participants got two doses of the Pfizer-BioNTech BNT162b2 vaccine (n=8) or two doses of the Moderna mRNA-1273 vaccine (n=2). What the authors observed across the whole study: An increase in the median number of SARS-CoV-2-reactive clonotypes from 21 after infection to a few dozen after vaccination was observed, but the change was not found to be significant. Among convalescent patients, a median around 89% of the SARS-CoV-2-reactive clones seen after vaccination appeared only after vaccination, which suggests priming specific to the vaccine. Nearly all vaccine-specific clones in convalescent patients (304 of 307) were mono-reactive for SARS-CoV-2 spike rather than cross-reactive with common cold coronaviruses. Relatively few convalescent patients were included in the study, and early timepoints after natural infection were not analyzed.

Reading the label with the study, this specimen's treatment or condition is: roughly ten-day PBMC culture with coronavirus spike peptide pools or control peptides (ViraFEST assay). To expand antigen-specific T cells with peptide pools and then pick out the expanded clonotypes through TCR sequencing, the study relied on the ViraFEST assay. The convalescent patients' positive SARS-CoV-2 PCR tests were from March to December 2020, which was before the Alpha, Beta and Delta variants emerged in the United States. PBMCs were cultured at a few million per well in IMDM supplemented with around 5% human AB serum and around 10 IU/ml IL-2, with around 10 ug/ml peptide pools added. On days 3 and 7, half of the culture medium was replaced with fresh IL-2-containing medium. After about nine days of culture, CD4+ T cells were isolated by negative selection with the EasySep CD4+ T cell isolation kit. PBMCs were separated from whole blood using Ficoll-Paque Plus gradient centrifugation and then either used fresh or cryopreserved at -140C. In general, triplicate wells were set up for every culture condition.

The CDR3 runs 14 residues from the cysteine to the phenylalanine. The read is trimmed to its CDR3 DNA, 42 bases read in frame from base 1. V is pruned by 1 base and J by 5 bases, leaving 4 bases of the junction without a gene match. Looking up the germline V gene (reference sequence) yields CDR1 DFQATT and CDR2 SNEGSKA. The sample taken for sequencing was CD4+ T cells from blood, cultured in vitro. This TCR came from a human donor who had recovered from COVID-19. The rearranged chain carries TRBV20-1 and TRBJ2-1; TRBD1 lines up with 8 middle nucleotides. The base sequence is TGCAGTGCTAGAGTACAGGGGGGAGACAATGAGCAGTTCTTC. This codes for CSARVQGGDNEQFF.